The 20 T cell receptor beta chains below come from one sample, sequenced in a study of T cell clusters in autoimmune cytopenias. Some 38,000 genome equivalents of blood DNA were amplified for TRB. TRB rearrangements were amplified by touch-down multiplex PCR with mixed TRB-A/B primers. Each CDR3 protein gets one entry in TCRdb, which reprocessed the multiplex PCR reads and gives no DNA. This sample contains about 7,400 distinct CDR3 sequences. Sequencing was carried out using peripheral blood. The origin of the receptors is a human donor with an autoimmune cytopenia or autoimmune hepatitis (not recorded which).

The gene calls are TRBV20-1 and TRBJ1-5; lacking DNA, the TRBD1 call made by TCRdb goes unchecked. CDR1 is DFQATT and CDR2 is SNEGSKA in the germline V gene (reference sequence). The length of the CDR3 is 17 residues. This CDR3 is CSARVGTGGYSNQPQHF.

The chain's CDR3 is CASSFGGDTQYF. The chain carries TRBV12-3 or TRBV12-4 and TRBJ2-3; TCRdb's D call, TRBD1, is unchecked because there is no DNA. This CDR3 region has 12 residues.

By frequency, this clonotype is medium-sized. V usage is TRBV11-2 and J usage is TRBJ1-2. The CDR3 extends over 13 amino acids. Germline V gene sequence: CDR1 SGHAT, CDR2 FQNNGV. CDR3 sequence reads: CASSLASQYGYTF.

By frequency, this clonotype is medium-sized. This chain links TRBV27 with TRBJ1-2; TCRdb outputs TRBD1, but without DNA this stays unchecked. This CDR3 is built from 13 residues. Germline V gives CDR1 MNHEY, CDR2 SMNVEV (reference sequence). This chain's CDR3 is CASSRGDRYGYTF.

This clonotype is identified as medium-sized (0.01 to 0.1%) from frequency. J is TRBJ1-5 and V is TRBV30; the TCRdb call, TRBD1, lacks DNA for checking. The CDR3 sequence is 15 residues long. Germline CDR1 GTSNPN, CDR2 SVGIG (reference sequence). CDR3: CAWKPGDFSNQPQHF.

This clonotype counts as medium-sized (0.01 to 0.1%) by frequency. The chain uses TRBV30 and TRBJ2-3; there is no DNA to check the TCRdb D call of TRBD2. The CDR3 runs to 16 residues. CDR1 and CDR2 from the germline V gene are GTSNPN and SVGIG (reference sequence). This CDR3 is CAWSELGRLNSDTQYF.

This chain joins TRBV2 and TRBJ1-6; the D gene TCRdb calls, TRBD1, cannot be checked with no DNA. CDR3 length equals 15 residues. Germline CDR1 reads SNHLY; CDR2 reads FYNNEI. The CDR3: CASSEVEGNHSPLHF.

The gene calls are TRBV7-9 and TRBJ1-3; TCRdb selects TRBD1, and the lack of DNA leaves this call unchecked. CDR3 size: 14 residues. The germline CDR1 and CDR2 sequences are SEHNR and FQNEAQ (reference sequence). The CDR3 protein is CASSEGAGGNTIYF.

The chain is built from TRBV12-3 or TRBV12-4 and TRBJ2-5. The CDR3 extends over 13 amino acids. The CDR3 reads CASTRDKQETQYF.

The CDR3 region is CSATYPRDSRQGEQFF. The chain couples TRBV20-1 to TRBJ2-1; the TCRdb call, TRBD2, lacks DNA for checking. Germline lookup yields CDR1 DFQATT and CDR2 SNEGSKA (reference sequence). The CDR3 extends over 16 amino acids.

The chain uses TRBV15 and TRBJ2-3; TCRdb outputs TRBD1, but without DNA this stays unchecked. The CDR3 loop spans 17 amino acids. CDR1 and CDR2 from the germline V gene are LNHNV and YYDKDF (reference sequence). The CDR3 here is CATSTDQGQVVVNTQYF.

The rearrangement uses TRBV10-3 and TRBJ1-1; the D call of TRBD1 rests on TCRdb alone, since no DNA is present to check it. The V gene's germline CDR1 is ENHRY and CDR2 SYGVKD. The length of the CDR3 is 14 residues. CDR3 sequence: CAISRNTGGTSTFF.

Frequency places this clonotype as medium-sized (0.01 to 0.1%). The chain recombines TRBV20-1 with TRBJ2-1; lacking DNA, the TRBD1 call made by TCRdb goes unchecked. The CDR3 has 11 amino acids. The germline CDR1 and CDR2 sequences are DFQATT and SNEGSKA (reference sequence). This CDR3 reads CSVIQGNEQFF.

This clonotype is labeled medium-sized based on frequency. CDR3 amino acids: CASSLRQGVSEQYF. V usage is TRBV12-3 or TRBV12-4 and J usage is TRBJ2-7; the TRBD1 assignment by TCRdb is unverifiable without DNA. The CDR3 extends over 14 amino acids.

J is TRBJ1-2 and V is TRBV6-6; the TRBD1 assignment by TCRdb is unverifiable without DNA. The CDR3 covers 14 residues. Looked up from germline, CDR1 is MNHNY and CDR2 is SVGAGI (reference sequence). The CDR3 region is CASSYLPGTYGYTF.

CDR3 residues: CASSPPGVLSNTEAFF. The chain recombines TRBV18 with TRBJ1-1. Germline V gene sequence: CDR1 KGHSH, CDR2 LQKENI. CDR3 size: 16 residues.

The chain has TRBV19 and TRBJ1-5. Germline V lookup: CDR1 LNHDA, CDR2 SQIVND (reference sequence). The CDR3 consists of 15 residues. This chain's CDR3 is CASSTEGTRNQPQHF.

The chain carries TRBV6-5 and TRBJ2-3; TCRdb returns TRBD1, unconfirmable since there is no DNA. The germline V gene has CDR1 MNHEY and CDR2 SVGAGI. CDR3 size: 17 residues. CDR3 region: CASSYSRRGARTDTQYF.

The CDR3 sequence: CASSRRQGAGETQYF. V is TRBV5-1 and J is TRBJ2-5; TCRdb lists TRBD1, though no DNA is available to test this call. Germline V lookup: CDR1 SGHRS, CDR2 YFSETQ. The CDR3 extends over 15 amino acids.

V usage is TRBV12-3 or TRBV12-4 and J usage is TRBJ2-7. The CDR3 contains 14 residues. The CDR3 loop reads CASSLDRKAYEQYF.